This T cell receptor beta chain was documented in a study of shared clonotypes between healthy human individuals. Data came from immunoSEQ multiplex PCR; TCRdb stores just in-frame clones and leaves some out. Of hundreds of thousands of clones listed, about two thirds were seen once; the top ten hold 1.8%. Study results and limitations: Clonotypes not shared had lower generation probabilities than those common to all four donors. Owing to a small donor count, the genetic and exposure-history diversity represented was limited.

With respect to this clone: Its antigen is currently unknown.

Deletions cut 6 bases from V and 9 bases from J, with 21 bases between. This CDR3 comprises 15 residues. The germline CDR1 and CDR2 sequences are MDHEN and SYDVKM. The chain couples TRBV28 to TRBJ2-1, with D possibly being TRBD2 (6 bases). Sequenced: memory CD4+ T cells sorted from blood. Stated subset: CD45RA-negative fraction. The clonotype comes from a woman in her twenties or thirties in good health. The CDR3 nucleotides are TGTGCCAGCAGGGTCGAGCTGTCGGGAGCTGGTGAGCAGTTCTTC. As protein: CASRVELSGAGEQFF.